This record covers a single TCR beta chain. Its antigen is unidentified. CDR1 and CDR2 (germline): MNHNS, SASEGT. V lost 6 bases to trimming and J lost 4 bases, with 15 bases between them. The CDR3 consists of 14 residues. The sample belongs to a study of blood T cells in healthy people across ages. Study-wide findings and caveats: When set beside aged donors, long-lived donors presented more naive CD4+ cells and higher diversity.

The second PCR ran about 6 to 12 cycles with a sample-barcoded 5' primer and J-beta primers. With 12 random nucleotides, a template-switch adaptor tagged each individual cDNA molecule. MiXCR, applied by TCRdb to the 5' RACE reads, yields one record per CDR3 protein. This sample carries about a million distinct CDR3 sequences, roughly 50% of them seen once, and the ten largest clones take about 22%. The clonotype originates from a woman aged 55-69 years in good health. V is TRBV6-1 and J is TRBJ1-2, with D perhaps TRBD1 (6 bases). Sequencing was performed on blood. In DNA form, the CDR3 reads TGTGCCAGCAGCTCTATGGGGGGCCTCTATGGCTACACCTTC. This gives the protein CASSSMGGLYGYTF.